Sequencing of this T cell receptor (beta chain) was carried out in a study of blood T cell dynamics during melanoma immunotherapy (dated by TCRdb to about 2020). Turning to the overall study: The patients had metastatic melanoma and were given first-line pembrolizumab or nivolumab plus ipilimumab as standard of care in the United Kingdom. Peripheral T cell receptor repertoires of metastatic melanoma patients were profiled before and after one cycle of checkpoint inhibitor therapy to find early correlates of response. A training cohort was formed from consecutive patients, and a further independent group of patients from the same centre was pooled into an external validation set.

For every bulk PBMC sample, a fixed 350 ng of DNA was loaded. Following the manufacturer instructions, the immunoSEQ TCRb Assay kit was used to amplify TCR beta CDR3 sequences from genomic DNA. The KAPA Library Quantification Kit for Illumina platforms was used to quantify the pooled libraries by qPCR. Sequencing of the pooled libraries was done on an Illumina NextSeq 500, with clustering at roughly 0.55-1.1 pM. As for the authors' bioinformatics: TCR data were analyzed with immunoSEQ ANALYZER and the R LymphoSeq package. A rearrangement efficiency score was calculated as productive divided by the sum of productive and non-productive CDR3 sequences. Within each patient, timepoints were compared pairwise for clonality, measured with the Gini coefficient, and for diversity, measured with the Renyi index at alpha=1. In LymphoSeq, clonal relatedness was computed with an edit distance of 3 and repertoire similarity was computed with the Bhattacharyya coefficient. To classify response, a linear discriminant analysis based on week-3 changes in clonality and diversity was built with the R MASS and caret packages. The table comes from immuneACCESS by way of TCRdb, which keeps in-frame sequences with V and J called. Part of the clones is missing from these tables; in studies checked, under half for an unresolved V gene and the rest for unknown reasons. V, J and clone size were drawn from that table, and D and trimming were deduced from the DNA. This sample is represented by about 10,000 clones; about 85% of them were singletons. The ten largest clones capture roughly 9.1% of the sample.

The time point label on this specimen signifies: pre-treatment baseline. Blood samples were collected before treatment (T0) and at week 3 (W3), after the first cycle of checkpoint blockade. Except for two patients with rapid clinical progression, response was assessed 12 weeks after the first infusion by RECIST 1.1; disease control meant complete response, partial response or stable disease. Patients with prior systemic cancer treatment, concomitant immunosuppressant therapy or synchronous other active malignancies were excluded. TCR beta was sequenced in both bulk PBMC and plasma cell-free DNA in order to track circulating cells as well as T cell turnover. Lymphoprep and SepMate tubes were used to isolate PBMC from blood, and red cell lysis was then performed. QIAamp DNA Blood Mini kits were used to extract DNA from PBMC and sorted T cell subsets. The germline V gene gives CDR1 as MDHEN and CDR2 as SYDVKM. At the junction V is shortened by 6 bases and J by 8 bases, with 10 bases in between. Inclusive of the bounding cysteine and phenylalanine, the CDR3 is 12 residues long. Here the CDR3 DNA is all that survives: 36 bases in frame from base 1.

Findings and caveats that apply to the study as a whole: The study was unable to establish whether the T cell clones driving the repertoire changes were melanoma-specific or instead reflected general immune activation. The relatively small sample size was acknowledged as potentially limiting generalization of the results. A bifurcated reorganization of the PBMC repertoire at W3, with increased clonality or increased diversity, was observed in patients who later achieved disease control, unlike in progressors.

Notes on this clone: Its antigen target is currently unknown. No much larger clone exists at a distance of one base, and base qualities are not known.

Recombination joined TRBV28 with TRBJ2-2, with the identity of the D gene unclear. This clonotype originated in a human donor with melanoma. Specimen: blood, collected from a patient treated with checkpoint blockade. Here is the DNA: TGTGCCAGCAGGTTGCCTGGTGGGGAGCTGTTTTTT. It translates as CASRLPGGELFF.